The following is a TCR beta chain sequence with its context. This entry comes from a study of blood T cell repertoires in COVID-19. Study background: Acute and convalescent COVID-19 samples came from the United States, Italy and Spain. The cDNA or gDNA used as material had been derived from T cells, B-cell-depleted T cells, or PBMCs.

The V gene end was trimmed by 3 bases and the J gene end by 4 bases; junction bases not matched to a gene: 3. The CDR3 has 14 residues. Per the germline V gene, CDR1 is MNHNS and CDR2 is SASEGT. Under the authors' procedure: Estimation of nucleated cell counts was performed using reference gene primer amplification. The repertoire was sequenced with immunoSEQ multiplex PCR; TCRdb's copy has only in-frame clones and lacks some. For V, J and clone size, that table is used; D and trimming come from the DNA. The sample yields around 100,000 clones, more than 75% seen once. The rearrangement joins TRBV6-1 to TRBJ1-1, with TRBD1 matching 9 bases. The TCR sequence derives from a man aged 70 or older with acute or convalescent COVID-19. Sequenced material: peripheral blood. The CDR3 nucleotides are TGTGCCAGCAGTGAGGACAGGGGCGGCACTGAAGCTTTCTTT. This codes for CASSEDRGGTEAFF.